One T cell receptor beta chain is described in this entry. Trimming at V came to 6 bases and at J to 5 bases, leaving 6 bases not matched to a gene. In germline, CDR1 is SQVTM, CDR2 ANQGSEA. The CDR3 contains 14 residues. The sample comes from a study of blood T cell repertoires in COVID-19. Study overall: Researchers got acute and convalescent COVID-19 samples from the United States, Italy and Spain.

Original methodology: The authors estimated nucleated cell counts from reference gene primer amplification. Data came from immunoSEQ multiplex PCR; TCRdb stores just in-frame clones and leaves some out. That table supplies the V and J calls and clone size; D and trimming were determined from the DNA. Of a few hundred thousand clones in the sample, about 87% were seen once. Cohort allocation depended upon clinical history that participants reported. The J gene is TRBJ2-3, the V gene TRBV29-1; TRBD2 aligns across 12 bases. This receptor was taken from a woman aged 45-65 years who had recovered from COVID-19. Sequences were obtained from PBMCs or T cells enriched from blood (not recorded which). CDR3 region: CSVRTSGTGDTQYF. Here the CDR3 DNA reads TGCAGCGTGAGGACTAGCGGGACAGGAGATACGCAGTATTTT.